A single sample gave rise to the 17 T cell receptor beta chains below, sequenced in a study of T cell responses to AZD1222 COVID-19 vaccine. TCRdb's table, derived via immunoSEQ multiplex PCR, lists solely in-frame clones and lacks some. Here the sample spans 150,000 to 200,000 clones, 80% to 95% being singletons. The sequencing here drew on peripheral blood, taken 28 days after the second AZD1222 dose. These receptors were taken from an adult who received the AZD1222 COVID-19 vaccine.

This clone showed up just once. The rearrangement uses TRBV28 and TRBJ1-5; maybe TRBD1 (6 bases). V was shortened by 8 bases and J by 7 bases, with 18 bases between the two germline ends. The CDR3 is 14 residues long. The V gene's germline CDR1 is MDHEN and CDR2 SYDVKM. CDR3 amino acids: CASLGGTVRQPQHF. CDR3 DNA: TGTGCCAGCTTAGGGGGAACAGTAAGACAGCCCCAGCATTTT.

The V call is TRBV10-3, the J call TRBJ2-2, with 7 bases fitting TRBD1. The junction had 9 bases not matched to a gene; V was cut back by 6 bases and J by 8 bases. Germline CDR1 reads ENHRY; CDR2 reads SYGVKD. This CDR3 comprises 14 residues. The CDR3 protein is CAIRTTGDEGELFF. In DNA, the CDR3 is TGTGCCATCAGAACTACAGGGGATGAGGGGGAGCTGTTTTTT.

Only one count was recorded for this clone. The chain carries TRBV12-3 or TRBV12-4 and TRBJ1-2; D gene ambiguous. The V end lost 3 bases, the J end lost 4 bases, and 9 bases lay between the germline ends. There are 13 residues in the CDR3. CDR3 bases: TGTGCCAGCAGTTTGCCCCCGACCTATGGCTACACCTTC. Protein sequence: CASSLPPTYGYTF.

This clone has just one count. The chain recombines TRBV21-1 with TRBJ2-1. TRBV21-1 is a listed pseudogene. The CDR3 extends over 18 amino acids. This CDR3 reads CASSKAPDGQGGDNEQFF. Written as DNA, the CDR3 is TGTGCCAGCAGCAAGGCCCCCGACGGGCAGGGGGGGGACAATGAGCAGTTCTTC.

V usage is TRBV3-1 (or the pseudogene TRBV3-2) and J usage is TRBJ1-5; D is undetermined. The CDR3 sequence is 15 residues long. Germline CDR1 and CDR2: LGHDT and YNNKEL (reference sequence). V was shortened by 0 bases and J by 3 bases, with 9 bases between the two germline ends. In nucleotides, the CDR3 is TGTGCCAGCAGCCAAGATGACTATCCCAATCAGCCCCAGCATTTT. Its translation is CASSQDDYPNQPQHF.

The rearrangement uses TRBV5-4 and TRBJ2-5; perhaps TRBD2 as D (6 bases). Germline CDR1 reads SGHNT; CDR2 reads YYREEE (reference sequence). Trimming took 4 bases from V and 2 from J, leaving 21 bases between them. This CDR3 spans 17 amino acids. CDR3 amino acids: CASSAQASAGGQETQYF. The CDR3 nucleotides are TGTGCCAGCAGCGCCCAGGCCTCTGCTGGGGGGCAAGAGACCCAGTACTTC. The full variable domain, in which reference TRBV5-4 and TRBJ2-5 provide the parts outside the CDR3, is ETGVTQSPTHLIKTRGQQVTLRCSSQSGHNTVSWYQQALGQGPQFIFQYYREEENGRGNFPPRFSGLQFPNYSSELNVNALELDDSALYLCASSAQASAGGQETQYFGPGTRLLVL.

A single count supports this clone. The sample holds other DNA sequences that translate to the same CDR3. This chain uses TRBV18 with TRBJ2-7; 8 bases are a match to TRBD1. This CDR3 spans 14 amino acids. Trimming at V came to 0 bases and at J to 3 bases, leaving 1 base not matched to a gene. The germline CDR1 and CDR2 sequences are KGHSH and LQKENI. The CDR3 loop is CASSPPDRDYEQYF. The CDR3, as DNA: TGTGCCAGCTCACCACCGGACAGGGACTACGAGCAGTACTTC.

CDR3 nucleotide sequence: TGCGCCAGCAGCTCGTCCGGGCATCGGGATGAAAAACTGTTTTTT. Protein sequence: CASSSSGHRDEKLFF. The gene calls are TRBV5-1 and TRBJ1-4; D gene ambiguous. Germline lookup yields CDR1 SGHRS and CDR2 YFSETQ. CDR3 size: 15 residues. V lost 3 bases to trimming and J lost 6 bases, with 15 bases between them.

In this sample, this clone turned up once. Other DNA sequences within the sample encode an identical CDR3. CDR3 sequence reads: CASSLDETNSPLHF. Written as DNA, the CDR3 is TGTGCCAGCAGCTTAGATGAAACTAATTCACCCCTCCACTTT. The V call is TRBV11-2, the J call TRBJ1-6; D call uncertain. The CDR3 extends over 14 amino acids. V gave up 0 bases and J gave up 6 bases, with 6 bases separating them. The germline V gene has CDR1 SGHAT and CDR2 FQNNGV. The variable domain in full, with the rest retrieved from reference TRBV11-2 and TRBJ1-6, is EAGVAQSPRYKIIEKRQSVAFWCNPISGHATLYWYQQILGQGPKLLIQFQNNGVVDDSQLPKDRFSAERLKGVDSTLKIQPAKLEDSAVYLCASSLDETNSPLHFGNGTRLTVT.

The chain recombines TRBV30 with TRBJ2-7, with 9 bases fitting TRBD1. V trimming: 0 bases; J trimming: 8 bases; junction bases outside the gene matches: 11. The CDR3 is 15 residues long. The germline V gene encodes CDR1 GTSNPN and CDR2 SVGIG (reference sequence). CDR3 coding DNA: TGTGCCTGGAGTGTTCTGGGACAGGGTTCCAGGCAGCAGTACTTC. Translated, it gives CAWSVLGQGSRQQYF.

J is TRBJ2-1 and V is TRBV28, with 7 positions matching TRBD2. CDR1 is MDHEN, CDR2 SYDVKM, per germline. This CDR3 is 13 amino acids long. V was pared by 8 bases and J by 7 bases, with 8 bases of the junction left unmatched. CDR3 region: CASFGGNANEQFF. The CDR3 nucleotides are TGTGCCAGCTTCGGGGGGAACGCTAATGAGCAGTTCTTC.

V gene TRBV7-3 combines with J gene TRBJ2-3; D perhaps matches TRBD2 (5 bases). The CDR3 runs to 16 residues. Per the germline V gene, CDR1 is SGHTA and CDR2 is FQGTGA. V was trimmed by 1 base and J by 3 bases, leaving 14 bases between them. CDR3 in amino acids: CASSLMTAGLTDTQYF. CDR3 nucleotide sequence: TGTGCCAGCAGCTTAATGACGGCGGGCCTTACAGATACGCAGTATTTT.

The chain has TRBV3-1 (or the pseudogene TRBV3-2) and TRBJ1-2, with 7 bases fitting TRBD1. CDR3 length: 16 amino acids. The J segment lost 0 bases and the V segment lost 3 bases, leaving 7 bases of the junction unmatched. Germline V gives CDR1 LGHDT, CDR2 YNNKEL (reference sequence). The chain's CDR3 is CASSHYGQASNYGYTF. Written as DNA, the CDR3 is TGTGCCAGCAGCCATTACGGACAGGCATCTAACTATGGCTACACCTTC.

The chain is built from TRBV18 and TRBJ2-3, with 10 bases that match TRBD2. Germline CDR1 KGHSH, CDR2 LQKENI. The CDR3 consists of 13 residues. With V trimmed by 6 bases and J by 6 bases, 3 bases remained unmatched. For the CDR3, the DNA is TGTGCCAGCTCTCTAGCGGGAGAGGATACGCAGTATTTT. It codes for CASSLAGEDTQYF.

This clone was detected once. V and J are TRBV24-1 and TRBJ1-2; no clear D. Per the germline V gene, CDR1 is KGHDR and CDR2 is SFDVKD. This CDR3 spans 13 amino acids. Trimming took off 4 bases at V and 4 bases at J, with 9 bases between the two ends. The CDR3 nucleotides read TGTGCCACCAGTGAACAGTTTAGCTATGGCTACACCTTC. Encoded protein: CATSEQFSYGYTF.

A single count supports this clone. J is TRBJ2-7 and V is TRBV19; D uncertain. Trimming stripped 4 bases from V and 1 base from J, with 14 bases between. Germline V gene data show CDR1 as LNHDA and CDR2 as SQIVND (reference sequence). The CDR3 totals 15 residues. CDR3 coding DNA: TGTGCCAGTAGTAGGGCTACCGGAACGTCCTACGAGCAGTACTTC. This codes for CASSRATGTSYEQYF.

The V call is TRBV15, the J call TRBJ2-2, with 8 nucleotides matching TRBD1. Germline V gene sequence: CDR1 LNHNV, CDR2 YYDKDF (reference sequence). The V and J ends lost 8 bases and 7 bases, in that order; junction bases with no gene match: 9. The CDR3 is 14 residues long. Here the CDR3 DNA reads TGTGCCACCTCCCGCCAGGGGGCAGACGGGGAGCTGTTTTTT. This gives the protein CATSRQGADGELFF. The full variable domain, with the rest looked up from reference TRBV15 and TRBJ2-2, is DAMVIQNPRYQVTQFGKPVTLSCSQTLNHNVMYWYQQKSSQAPKLLFHYYDKDFNNEADTPDNFQSRRPNTSFCFLDIRSPGLGDTAMYLCATSRQGADGELFFGEGSRLTVL.